This T cell receptor (beta chain) was retrieved from a study of shared clonotypes between healthy human individuals. The assay was immunoSEQ multiplex PCR, and TCRdb's table has in-frame clones only and misses some. The table shows about 1 million clones, with about 70% occurring only once. V lost 0 bases, J lost 3 bases, and 2 bases stayed unmatched. Germline CDR1 is SGHAT and CDR2 is FQNNGV. CDR3 length: 15 amino acids. The sequence derives from a man aged 18 to 30 in good health. Input material: memory CD4+ T cells sorted from blood. Subset here: CD45RA-negative fraction. The chain joins TRBV11-2 to TRBJ2-7, with 10 bases matching TRBD2. The CDR3 region is CASSLELAGFYEQYF. CDR3 DNA: TGTGCCAGCAGCTTAGAACTAGCGGGGTTCTACGAGCAGTACTTC.